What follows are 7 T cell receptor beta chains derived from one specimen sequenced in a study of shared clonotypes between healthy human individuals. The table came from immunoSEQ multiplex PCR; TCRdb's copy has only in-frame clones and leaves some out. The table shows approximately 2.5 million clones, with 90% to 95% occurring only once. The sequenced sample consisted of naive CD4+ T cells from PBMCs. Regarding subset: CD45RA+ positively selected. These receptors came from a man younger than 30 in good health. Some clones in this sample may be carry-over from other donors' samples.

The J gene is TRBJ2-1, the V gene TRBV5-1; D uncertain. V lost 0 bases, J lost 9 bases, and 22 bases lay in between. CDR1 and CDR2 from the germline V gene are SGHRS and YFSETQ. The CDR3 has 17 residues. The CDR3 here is CASSLVIASDGWGEQFF. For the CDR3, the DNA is TGCGCCAGCAGCTTGGTTATAGCCTCCGATGGGTGGGGTGAGCAGTTCTTC.

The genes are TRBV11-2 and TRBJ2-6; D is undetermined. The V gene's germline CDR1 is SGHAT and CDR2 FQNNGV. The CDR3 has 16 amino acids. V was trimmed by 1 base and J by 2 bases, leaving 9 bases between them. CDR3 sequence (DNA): TGTGCCAGCAGCTTAGGCTTCAGAACTGGGGCCAACGTCCTGACTTTC. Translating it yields CASSLGFRTGANVLTF. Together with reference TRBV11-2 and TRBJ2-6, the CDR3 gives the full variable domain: EAGVAQSPRYKIIEKRQSVAFWCNPISGHATLYWYQQILGQGPKLLIQFQNNGVVDDSQLPKDRFSAERLKGVDSTLKIQPAKLEDSAVYLCASSLGFRTGANVLTFGAGSRLTVL.

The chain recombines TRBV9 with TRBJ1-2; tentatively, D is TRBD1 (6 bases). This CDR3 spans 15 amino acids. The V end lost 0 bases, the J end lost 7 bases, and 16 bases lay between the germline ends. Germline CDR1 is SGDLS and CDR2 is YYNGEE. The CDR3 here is CASSVARGPLGGYTF. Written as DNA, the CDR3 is TGTGCCAGCAGCGTAGCTCGGGGGCCCTTAGGTGGCTACACCTTC. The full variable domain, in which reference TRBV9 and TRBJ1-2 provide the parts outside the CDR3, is DSGVTQTPKHLITATGQRVTLRCSPRSGDLSVYWYQQSLDQGLQFLIQYYNGEERAKGNILERFSAQQFPDLHSELNLSSLELGDSALYFCASSVARGPLGGYTFGSGTRLTVV.

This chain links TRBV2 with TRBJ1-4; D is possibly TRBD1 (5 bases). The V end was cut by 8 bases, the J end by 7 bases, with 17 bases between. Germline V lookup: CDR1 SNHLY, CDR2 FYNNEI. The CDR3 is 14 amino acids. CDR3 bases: TGTGCCAGCGGCGAGGGTCTTGGGGGTGAAAAACTGTTTTTT. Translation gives CASGEGLGGEKLFF.

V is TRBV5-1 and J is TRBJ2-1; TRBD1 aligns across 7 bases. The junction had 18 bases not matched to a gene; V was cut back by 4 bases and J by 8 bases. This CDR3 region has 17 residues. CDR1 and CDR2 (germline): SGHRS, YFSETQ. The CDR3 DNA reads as TGCGCCAGCAGCCCAAATCTACCCGGGACAGAAGTACATGAGCAGTTCTTC. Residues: CASSPNLPGTEVHEQFF.

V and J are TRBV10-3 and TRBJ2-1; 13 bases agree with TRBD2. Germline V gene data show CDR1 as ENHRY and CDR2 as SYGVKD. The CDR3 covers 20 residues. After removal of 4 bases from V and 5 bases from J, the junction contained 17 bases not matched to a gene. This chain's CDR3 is CAISGPLGLAGLRYNNEQFF. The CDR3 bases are TGTGCCATCAGTGGCCCCCTGGGACTAGCGGGACTGCGATATAACAATGAGCAGTTCTTC.

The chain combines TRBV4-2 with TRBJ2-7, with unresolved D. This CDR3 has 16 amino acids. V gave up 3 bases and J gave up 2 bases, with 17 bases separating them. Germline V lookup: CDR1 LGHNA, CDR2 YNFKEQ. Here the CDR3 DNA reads TGTGCCAGCAGCCAGGTCACCAATCGGGTCACCTACGAGCAGTACTTC. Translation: CASSQVTNRVTYEQYF.